This TCR beta chain was recorded in a study of blood T cell repertoires in COVID-19. Study-level background: The United States, Italy and Spain supplied acute and convalescent COVID-19 samples. Sources were T cells, B-cell-depleted T cells, or PBMCs; the material itself was cDNA or gDNA.

As originally analysed: Counts of nucleated cells, estimated from reference gene primer amplification, were obtained. The data were produced by immunoSEQ multiplex PCR, yet TCRdb's version contains in-frame clones alone and is incomplete. Clone size and V and J calls were adopted from that table, with D and trimming inferred from the DNA. The table has some 100,000 clones, 85% to 90% seen once; the top ten hold approximately 1%. CDR3 length: 12 amino acids. The chain combines TRBV21-1 with TRBJ2-7; the table's TRBD2 call for D was not verified on the DNA. TRBV21-1 is reported as a pseudogene. The clonotype comes from a human donor in a cohort sampled during active COVID-19. The sequencing sample was made of peripheral blood. CDR3 sequence: CASSTMDRRNTF. The CDR3 nucleotides are TGTGCCAGCAGCACCATGGATAGGCGGAATACCTTC.